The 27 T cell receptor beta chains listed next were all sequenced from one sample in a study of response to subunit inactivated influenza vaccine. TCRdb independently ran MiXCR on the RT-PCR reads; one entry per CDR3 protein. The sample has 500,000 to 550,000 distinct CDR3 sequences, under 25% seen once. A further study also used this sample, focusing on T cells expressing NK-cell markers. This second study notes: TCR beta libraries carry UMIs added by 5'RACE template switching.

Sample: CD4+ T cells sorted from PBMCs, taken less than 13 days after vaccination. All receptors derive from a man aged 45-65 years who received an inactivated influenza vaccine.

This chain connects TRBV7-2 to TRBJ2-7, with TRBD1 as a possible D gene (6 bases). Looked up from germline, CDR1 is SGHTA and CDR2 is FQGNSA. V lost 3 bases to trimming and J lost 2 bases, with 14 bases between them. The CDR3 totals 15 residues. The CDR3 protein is CASSFRAGDTYEQYF. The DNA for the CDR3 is TGTGCCAGCAGCTTTCGGGCAGGGGATACCTACGAGCAGTACTTC.

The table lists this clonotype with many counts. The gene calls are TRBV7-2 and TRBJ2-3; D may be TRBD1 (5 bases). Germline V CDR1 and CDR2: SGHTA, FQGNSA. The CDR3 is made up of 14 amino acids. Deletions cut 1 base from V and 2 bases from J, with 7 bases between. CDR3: CASSLGQHTDTQYF. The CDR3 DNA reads TGTGCCAGCAGCTTAGGACAGCACACAGATACGCAGTATTTT.

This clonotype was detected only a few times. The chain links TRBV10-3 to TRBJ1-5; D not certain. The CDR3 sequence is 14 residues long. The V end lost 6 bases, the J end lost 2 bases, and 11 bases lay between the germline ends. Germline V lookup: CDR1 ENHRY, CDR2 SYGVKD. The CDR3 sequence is CAISQQSGNQPQHF. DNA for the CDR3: TGTGCCATCAGCCAGCAGTCGGGCAATCAGCCCCAGCATTTT.

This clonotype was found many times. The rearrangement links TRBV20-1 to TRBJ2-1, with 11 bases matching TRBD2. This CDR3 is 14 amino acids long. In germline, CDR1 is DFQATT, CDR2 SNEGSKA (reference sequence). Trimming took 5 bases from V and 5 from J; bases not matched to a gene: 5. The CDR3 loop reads CSAVSGRAHNEQFF. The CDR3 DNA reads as TGCAGTGCTGTTAGCGGGAGGGCCCACAATGAGCAGTTCTTC.

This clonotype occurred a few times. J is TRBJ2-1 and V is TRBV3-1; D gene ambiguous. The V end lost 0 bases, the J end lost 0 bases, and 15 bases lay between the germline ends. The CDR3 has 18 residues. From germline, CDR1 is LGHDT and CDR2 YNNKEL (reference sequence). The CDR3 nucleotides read TGTGCCAGCAGCCAAGAGGCTCTCGTGGGGTTCTCCTACAATGAGCAGTTCTTC. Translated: CASSQEALVGFSYNEQFF.

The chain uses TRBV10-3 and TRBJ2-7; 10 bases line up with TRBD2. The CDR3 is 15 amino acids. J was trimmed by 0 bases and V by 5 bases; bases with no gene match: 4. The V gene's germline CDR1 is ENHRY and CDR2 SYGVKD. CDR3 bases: TGTGCCATCAGTCTAGCGGGGGCCTCCTCCTACGAGCAGTACTTC. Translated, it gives CAISLAGASSYEQYF.

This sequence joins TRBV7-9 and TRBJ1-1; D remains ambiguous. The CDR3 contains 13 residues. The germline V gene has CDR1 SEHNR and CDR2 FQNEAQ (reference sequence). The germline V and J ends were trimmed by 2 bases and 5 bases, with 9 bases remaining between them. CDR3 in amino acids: CASSLRADTEAFF. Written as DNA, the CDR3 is TGTGCCAGCAGCTTACGGGCGGATACTGAAGCTTTCTTT.

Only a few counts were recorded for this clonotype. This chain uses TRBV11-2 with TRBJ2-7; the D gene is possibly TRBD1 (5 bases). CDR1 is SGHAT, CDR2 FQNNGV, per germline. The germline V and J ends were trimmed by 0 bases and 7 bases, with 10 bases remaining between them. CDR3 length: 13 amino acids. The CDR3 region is CASSLEGLMEQYF. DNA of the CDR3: TGTGCCAGCAGCTTAGAGGGGCTGATGGAGCAGTACTTC.

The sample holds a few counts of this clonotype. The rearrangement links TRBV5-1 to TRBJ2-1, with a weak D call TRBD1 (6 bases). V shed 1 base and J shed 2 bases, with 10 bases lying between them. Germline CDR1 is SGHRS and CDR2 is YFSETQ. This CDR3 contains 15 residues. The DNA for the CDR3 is TGCGCCAGCAGCTTGAGGGGGTTCCCCTACAATGAGCAGTTCTTC. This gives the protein CASSLRGFPYNEQFF.

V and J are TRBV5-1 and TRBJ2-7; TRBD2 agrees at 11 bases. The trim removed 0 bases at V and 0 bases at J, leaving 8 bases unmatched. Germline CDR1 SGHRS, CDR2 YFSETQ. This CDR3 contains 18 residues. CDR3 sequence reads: CASSLALAGGRDSYEQYF. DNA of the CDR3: TGCGCCAGCAGCTTGGCTCTAGCGGGAGGAAGGGACTCCTACGAGCAGTACTTC.

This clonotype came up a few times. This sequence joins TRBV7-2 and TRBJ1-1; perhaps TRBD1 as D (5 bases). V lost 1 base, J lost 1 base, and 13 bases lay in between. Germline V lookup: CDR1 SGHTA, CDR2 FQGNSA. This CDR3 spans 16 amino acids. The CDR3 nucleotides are TGTGCCAGCAGCTTAGTTTCCGGGACTCGGAACACTGAAGCTTTCTTT. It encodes CASSLVSGTRNTEAFF.

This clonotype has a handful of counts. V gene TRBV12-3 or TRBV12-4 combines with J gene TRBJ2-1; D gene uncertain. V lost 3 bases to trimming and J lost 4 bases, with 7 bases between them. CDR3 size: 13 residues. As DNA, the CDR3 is TGTGCCAGCAGTTTGATACTATACAATGAGCAGTTCTTC. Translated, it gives CASSLILYNEQFF.

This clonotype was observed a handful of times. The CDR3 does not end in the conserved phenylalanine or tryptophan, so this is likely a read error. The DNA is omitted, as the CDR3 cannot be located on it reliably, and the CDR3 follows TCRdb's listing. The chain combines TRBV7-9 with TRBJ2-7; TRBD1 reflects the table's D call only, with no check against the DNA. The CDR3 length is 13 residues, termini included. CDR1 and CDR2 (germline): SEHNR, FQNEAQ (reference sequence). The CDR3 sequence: CASSTEQGARLWL.

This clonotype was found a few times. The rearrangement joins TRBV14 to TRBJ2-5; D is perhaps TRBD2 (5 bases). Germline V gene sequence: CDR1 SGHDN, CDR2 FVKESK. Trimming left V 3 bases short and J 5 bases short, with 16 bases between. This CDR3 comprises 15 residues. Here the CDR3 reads CASSHNREPEETQYF. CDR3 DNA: TGTGCCAGCAGCCACAACCGGGAACCCGAGGAGACCCAGTACTTC.

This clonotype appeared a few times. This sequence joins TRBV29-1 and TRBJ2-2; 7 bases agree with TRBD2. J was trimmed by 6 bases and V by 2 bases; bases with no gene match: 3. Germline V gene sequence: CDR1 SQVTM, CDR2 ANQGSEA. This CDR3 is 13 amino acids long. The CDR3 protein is CSVELAVAGELFF. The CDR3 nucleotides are TGCAGCGTTGAACTAGCGGTCGCCGGGGAGCTGTTTTTT.

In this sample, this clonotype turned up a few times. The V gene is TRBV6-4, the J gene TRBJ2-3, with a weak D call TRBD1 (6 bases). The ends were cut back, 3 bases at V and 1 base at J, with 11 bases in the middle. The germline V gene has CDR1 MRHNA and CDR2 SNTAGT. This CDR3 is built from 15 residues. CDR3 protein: CASSEQGWGTDTQYF. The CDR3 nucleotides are TGTGCCAGCAGTGAACAGGGATGGGGCACAGATACGCAGTATTTT.

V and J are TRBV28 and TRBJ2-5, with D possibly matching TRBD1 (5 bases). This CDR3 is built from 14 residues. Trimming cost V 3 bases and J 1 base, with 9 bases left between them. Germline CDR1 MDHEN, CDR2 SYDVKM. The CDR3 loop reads CASSFSGIQETQYF. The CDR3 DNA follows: TGTGCCAGCAGTTTCTCAGGGATCCAAGAGACCCAGTACTTC.

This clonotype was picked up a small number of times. CDR3 DNA sequence: TGTGCCAGCAGCTTGGTAATACAGAGCGGGAGGGGTTCAAACATTCAGTACTTC. As protein: CASSLVIQSGRGSNIQYF. This chain connects TRBV5-6 to TRBJ2-4, with 10 nucleotides matching TRBD2. There are 18 residues in the CDR3. Germline V gene data show CDR1 as SGHDT and CDR2 as YYEEEE. With V trimmed by 0 bases and J by 6 bases, 12 bases remained unmatched.

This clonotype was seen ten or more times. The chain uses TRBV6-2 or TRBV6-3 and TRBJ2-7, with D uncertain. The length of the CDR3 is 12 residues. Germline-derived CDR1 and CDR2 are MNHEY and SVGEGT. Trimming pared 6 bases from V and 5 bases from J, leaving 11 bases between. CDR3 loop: CASSPGPHEQYF. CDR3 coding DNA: TGTGCCAGCAGCCCCGGGCCCCACGAGCAGTACTTC.

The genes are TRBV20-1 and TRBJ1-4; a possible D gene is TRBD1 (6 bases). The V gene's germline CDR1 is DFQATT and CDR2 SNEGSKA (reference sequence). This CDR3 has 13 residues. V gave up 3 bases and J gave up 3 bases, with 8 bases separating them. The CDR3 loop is CSARHRANEKLFF. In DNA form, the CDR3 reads TGCAGTGCTAGGCACAGGGCTAATGAAAAACTGTTTTTT.

CDR3 residues: CASSVEAGGRVLFF. The CDR3 DNA follows: TGTGCCAGCAGCGTAGAAGCTGGGGGCCGCGTCCTGTTTTTT. The chain recombines TRBV9 with TRBJ2-2; a weak D match, TRBD1 (6 bases). The CDR3 loop spans 14 amino acids. From germline, CDR1 is SGDLS and CDR2 YYNGEE. Trimming pared 0 bases from V and 14 bases from J, leaving 17 bases between.

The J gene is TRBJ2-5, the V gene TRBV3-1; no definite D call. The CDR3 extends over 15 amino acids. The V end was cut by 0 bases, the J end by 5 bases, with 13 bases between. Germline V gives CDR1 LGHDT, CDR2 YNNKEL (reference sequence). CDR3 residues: CASSQDLPGGETQYF. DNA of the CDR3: TGTGCCAGCAGCCAAGATCTCCCGGGCGGCGAGACCCAGTACTTC.

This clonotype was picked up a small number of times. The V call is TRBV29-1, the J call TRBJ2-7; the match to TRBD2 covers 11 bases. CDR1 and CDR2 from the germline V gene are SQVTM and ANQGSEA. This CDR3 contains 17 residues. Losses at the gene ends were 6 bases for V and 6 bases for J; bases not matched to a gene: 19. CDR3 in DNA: TGCAGCGTAGCTAGCGGGAGGATTTCGGGCACTACTGGCGAGCAGTACTTC. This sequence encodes CSVASGRISGTTGEQYF.

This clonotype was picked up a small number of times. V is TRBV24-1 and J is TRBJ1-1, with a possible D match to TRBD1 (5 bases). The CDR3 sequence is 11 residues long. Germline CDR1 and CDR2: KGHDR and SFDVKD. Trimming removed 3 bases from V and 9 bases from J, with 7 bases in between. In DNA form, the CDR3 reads TGTGCCACCAGTGATCAGGGCAAAGCTTTCTTT. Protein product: CATSDQGKAFF.

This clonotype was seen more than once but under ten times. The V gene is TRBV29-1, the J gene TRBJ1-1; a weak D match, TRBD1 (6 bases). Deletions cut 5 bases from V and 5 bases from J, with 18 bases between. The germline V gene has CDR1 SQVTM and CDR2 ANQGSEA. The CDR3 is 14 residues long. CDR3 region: CSVWGRGGRTEAFF. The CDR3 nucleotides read TGCAGCGTTTGGGGCAGGGGCGGGAGAACTGAAGCTTTCTTT.

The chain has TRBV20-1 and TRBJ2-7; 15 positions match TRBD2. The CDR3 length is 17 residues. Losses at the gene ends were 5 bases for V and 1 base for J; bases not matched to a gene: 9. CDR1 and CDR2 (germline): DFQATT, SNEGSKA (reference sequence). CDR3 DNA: TGCAGTGCTTATACCGGACTAGCGGGAGGGGTGTCCTACGAGCAGTACTTC. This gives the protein CSAYTGLAGGVSYEQYF.

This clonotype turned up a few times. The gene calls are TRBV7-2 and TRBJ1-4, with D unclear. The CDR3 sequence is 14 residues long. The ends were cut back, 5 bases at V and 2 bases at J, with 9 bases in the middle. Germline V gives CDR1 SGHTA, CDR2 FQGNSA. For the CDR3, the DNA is TGTGCCAGCAGCAATGGGTGGACTAATGAAAAACTGTTTTTT. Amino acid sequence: CASSNGWTNEKLFF.